Presented here are 13 T cell receptor beta chains from one specimen sequenced in a study of low-dose radiotherapy and immunotherapy resistance in tumors. Specified time point: after trial treatment. Treatment described: LDRT plus nivolumab, ipilimumab, low-dose cyclophosphamide and aspirin (RACIN trial). Alpha- and beta-chain coverage of first-strand cDNA came from TRAV- and TRBV-specific primers. Amplification, which lasted 15 to 20 PCR cycles, used a constant-region primer and V-primer adapter to amplify TCRs. TCRdb recomputed calls from the reads with MiXCR, one row per CDR3 protein. The sample contains some 94,000 distinct CDR3 sequences, 20% to 25% of which appear only once. Here the sequenced sample was PBMCs, taken after low-dose radiotherapy plus immunotherapy. All receptors derive from a female donor with ovarian cancer.

This clonotype showed up many times. The chain uses TRBV19 and TRBJ2-5; the D call may be TRBD1 or TRBD2 (6 bases each). The CDR3 totals 12 residues. Trimming stripped 5 bases from V and 5 bases from J, with 9 bases between. CDR1 and CDR2 (germline): LNHDA, SQIVND (reference sequence). The DNA for the CDR3 is TGTGCCAGTAGTGGGGGGCGTGAGACCCAGTACTTC. Amino acid sequence: CASSGGRETQYF.

In this sample, this clonotype turned up many times. The V and J genes are TRBV5-1 and TRBJ1-1, with D possibly matching TRBD1 (5 bases). V lost 0 bases and J lost 2, with 14 bases in between. Germline V gene sequence: CDR1 SGHRS, CDR2 YFSETQ. CDR3 size: 16 residues. CDR3 coding DNA: TGCGCCAGCAGCTTGGAGGGGCAACACACAAACACTGAAGCTTTCTTT. Protein product: CASSLEGQHTNTEAFF.

This clonotype was observed a handful of times. Possible read error: a much larger clone is one base away. The chain joins TRBV2 to TRBJ2-2, with D hard to call. Per the germline V gene, CDR1 is SNHLY and CDR2 is FYNNEI. The CDR3 has 13 residues. CDR3: CVSSVLYTGELFF. In nucleotides, the CDR3 is TGTGTCAGCAGTGTTTTGTACACCGGGGAGCTGTTTTTT.

This clonotype was recorded many times. The chain recombines TRBV6-2 or TRBV6-3 with TRBJ2-3; D perhaps matches TRBD2 (6 bases). V was trimmed by 4 bases and J by 5 bases, leaving 16 bases between them. The CDR3 is 15 residues long. CDR1 and CDR2 (germline): MNHEY, SVGEGT. The CDR3 bases are TGTGCCAGCAGTTGGGATGTGGGGGGTAAAGATACGCAGTATTTT. It translates to CASSWDVGGKDTQYF.

This clonotype has at least ten counts. V usage is TRBV6-1 and J usage is TRBJ2-3; 7 positions match TRBD1. Trimming took 6 bases from V and 5 from J; bases not matched to a gene: 11. CDR1 and CDR2 from the germline V gene are MNHNS and SASEGT. The CDR3 has 15 amino acids. DNA for the CDR3: TGTGCCAGCAGCCACAGGGGTTCTCTGGGAGATACGCAGTATTTT. Encoded protein: CASSHRGSLGDTQYF.

To note about this clonotype: A junction end diverges from the germline sequence, so it may reflect a read error. The V and J genes are TRBV28 and TRBJ2-1; 7 nucleotides agree with TRBD2. In germline, CDR1 is MDHEN, CDR2 SYDVKM. The length of the CDR3 is 15 residues. CDR3 bases: TGTGCCACCAGTCCCGTACCGGGAGGCTACAATGAGCAGTTCTTC. It encodes CATSPVPGGYNEQFF.

This sequence joins TRBV20-1 and TRBJ2-1; 11 bases align to TRBD2. The CDR3 covers 15 residues. J was trimmed by 5 bases and V by 3 bases; bases with no gene match: 6. Germline lookup yields CDR1 DFQATT and CDR2 SNEGSKA (reference sequence). In nucleotides, the CDR3 is TGCAGTGCTAGGGAAACTAGCGGGAGAAACAATGAGCAGTTCTTC. This codes for CSARETSGRNNEQFF.

This clonotype was seen ten or more times. The gene calls are TRBV2 and TRBJ2-2; 7 bases are a match to TRBD2. This CDR3 contains 16 residues. The ends lost 5 bases at V and 1 base at J; junction bases unmatched: 7. The germline V gene has CDR1 SNHLY and CDR2 FYNNEI. The CDR3 nucleotides are TGTGCCAGCAGTAAGATGATAGCGGGGAACACCGGGGAGCTGTTTTTT. Encoded protein: CASSKMIAGNTGELFF.

A word on this clonotype: With a far larger clone one base away, a read error is the likely cause. The chain is built from TRBV7-6 and TRBJ1-1; D is perhaps TRBD1 (6 bases). This CDR3 region has 15 residues. V lost 5 bases, J lost 6 bases, and 19 bases lay in between. Germline assignment: CDR1 SGHVS and CDR2 FNYEAQ. This CDR3 is CASSHLRGAHSEAFF. The DNA for the CDR3 is TGTGCCAGCAGCCATCTGCGGGGGGCGCACTCTGAAGCTTTCTTT.

Points on this clonotype: Sequence at one end of the junction differs from germline and may be a read error. The chain uses TRBV7-8 and TRBJ2-6, with 10 bases matching TRBD2. CDR3 length: 17 amino acids. The germline V gene encodes CDR1 SGHVS and CDR2 FQNEAQ. In nucleotides, the CDR3 is TGTTCCAGCATTAGGCTAGCGGGAGCGCGGGGGGCCAACGTCCTGACTTTC. Protein sequence: CSSIRLAGARGANVLTF.

This clonotype has a count of ten or more. The chain combines TRBV2 with TRBJ1-6, with 7 bases that match TRBD1. Germline CDR1 and CDR2: SNHLY and FYNNEI. CDR3 size: 14 residues. Trimming cost V 4 bases and J 7 bases; bases outside gene matches: 4. CDR3 sequence: CASSARGSNSPLHF. CDR3 nucleotide sequence: TGTGCCAGCAGTGCCAGGGGGTCCAATTCACCCCTCCACTTT.

This clonotype appeared many times. V gene TRBV5-1 combines with J gene TRBJ2-1; 11 bases map to TRBD1. The CDR3 is made up of 14 amino acids. CDR1 is SGHRS and CDR2 is YFSETQ in the germline V gene. Trimming cost V 4 bases and J 6 bases; bases outside gene matches: 3. CDR3 sequence reads: CASSTGTGGNEQFF. The CDR3 DNA sequence: TGCGCCAGCAGCACTGGGACAGGGGGCAATGAGCAGTTCTTC.

This clonotype was detected ten times or more. The chain employs TRBV24-1 and TRBJ2-1; no reliable D call. CDR1 and CDR2 (germline): KGHDR, SFDVKD. Trimming pared 4 bases from V and 8 bases from J, leaving 14 bases between. This CDR3 comprises 14 residues. DNA of the CDR3: TGTGCCACCAGTGAAACCCGTCGGTCCGATGAGCAGTTCTTC. Its protein product is CATSETRRSDEQFF.